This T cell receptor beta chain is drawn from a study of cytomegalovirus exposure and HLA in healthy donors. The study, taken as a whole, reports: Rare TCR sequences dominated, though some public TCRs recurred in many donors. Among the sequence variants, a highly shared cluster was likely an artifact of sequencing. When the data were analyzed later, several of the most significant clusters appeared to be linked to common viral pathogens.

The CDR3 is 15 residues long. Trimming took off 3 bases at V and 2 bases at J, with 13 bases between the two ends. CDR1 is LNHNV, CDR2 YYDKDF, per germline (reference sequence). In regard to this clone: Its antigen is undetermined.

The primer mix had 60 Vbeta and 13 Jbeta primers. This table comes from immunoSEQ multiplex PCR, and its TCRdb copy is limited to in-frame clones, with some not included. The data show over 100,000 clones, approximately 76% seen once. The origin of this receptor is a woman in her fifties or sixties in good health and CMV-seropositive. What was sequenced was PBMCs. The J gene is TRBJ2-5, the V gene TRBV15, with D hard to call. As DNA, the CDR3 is TGTGCCACCAGCAGTGGAGAGAGATGGCAAGAGACCCAGTACTTC. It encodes CATSSGERWQETQYF.